These T cell receptor beta chains were read from a single sample in a study of blood T cell repertoires in COVID-19. Repertoires were generated with immunoSEQ multiplex PCR, while TCRdb's copy carries only in-frame clones and drops some. The data contain a few hundred thousand clones, more than 85% of them singletons. Sequencing was performed on PBMCs or T cells enriched from blood (not recorded which). The receptor set was obtained from a woman in her thirties or forties who had been exposed to COVID-19. The CDR3 runs from the conserved cysteine through the conserved F or W. D genes are given only for firm matches. Size is omitted from some rows. Given values are once, few, many or a class for expanded clones.

once | TRBJ1-6 | . | TRBV9 | CPRSYNSPLHF | TGTCCAAGGAGCTATAATTCACCCCTCCACTTT
. | TRBJ1-1 | . | TRBV15 | CATSRDTGWGNTEAFF | TGTGCCACCAGCAGAGACACAGGGTGGGGGAACACTGAAGCTTTCTTT
. | TRBJ1-2 | . | TRBV19 | CASSLRQEPNYGYTF | TGTGCCAGTAGCCTTCGACAGGAGCCTAACTATGGCTACACCTTC
. | TRBJ1-1 | . | TRBV19 | CASSPGHTMNTEAFF | TGTGCCAGTAGTCCGGGACACACCATGAACACTGAAGCTTTCTTT
. | TRBJ1-1 | . | TRBV10-1 | CASSESTGAEAFF | TGCGCCAGCAGTGAGTCTACGGGGGCTGAAGCTTTCTTT
. | TRBJ1-6 | . | TRBV5-5 | CASSFKFLGYGVNSPLHF | TGTGCCAGCAGCTTCAAATTTTTGGGCTACGGGGTTAATTCACCCCTCCACTTT
. | TRBJ2-7 | TRBD2 | TRBV3-1/TRBV3-2 | CASRVAGAYEQYF | TGTGCCAGCAGGGTAGCGGGGGCCTACGAGCAGTACTTC
. | TRBJ2-7 | TRBD2 | TRBV20-1 | CSASLAGPQSEQYF | TGCAGTGCTAGTTTAGCGGGACCGCAAAGCGAGCAGTACTTC
. | TRBJ2-7 | TRBD2 | TRBV7-3 | CASSPIAGGRNEQYF | TGTGCCAGCAGCCCTATAGCGGGAGGCAGGAACGAGCAGTACTTC
once | TRBJ1-5 | . | TRBV7-2 | CASSPPSNQPQHF | TGTGCCAGCAGCCCTCCCAGCAATCAGCCCCAGCATTTT
few | TRBJ2-3 | . | TRBV7-6 | CASRARGGPIAGDTQYF | TGTGCCAGCAGGGCACGCGGCGGGCCTATCGCCGGGGATACGCAGTATTTT
. | TRBJ1-6 | . | TRBV5-1 | CASSLGGGGSRNSPLHF | TGCGCCAGCAGCTTGGGCGGGGGGGGAAGTCGGAATTCACCCCTCCACTTT
once | TRBJ2-2 | . | TRBV18 | CASSPRRESTGELFF | TGTGCCAGCTCACCTCGAAGGGAGAGCACCGGGGAGCTGTTTTTT
. | TRBJ2-3 | . | TRBV10-3 | CAINQPPPGTDTQYF | TGTGCCATCAACCAACCCCCGCCGGGCACAGATACGCAGTATTTT